The TCR beta chain under discussion was sequenced for a study of PD-L1 blockade in urothelial cancer. Generated by immunoSEQ multiplex PCR, the TCRdb table keeps only in-frame clones and is missing some. This sample has just over 35,000 clones, with about four fifths found just once. CDR1 and CDR2 from the germline V gene are SGHTA and FQGNSA. Losses at the gene ends were 1 base for V and 6 bases for J; bases not matched to a gene: 4. The CDR3 sequence is 15 residues long. Time point denoted: peripheral blood 6 weeks after treatment start. The receptor was isolated from a man in his forties with urothelial cancer. The specimen was PBMCs, collected around atezolizumab (anti-PD-L1) treatment. V is TRBV7-2 and J is TRBJ2-5, with TRBD2 identical over 11 bases. This CDR3 is CASSLGLAGRKTQYF. CDR3 sequence (DNA): TGTGCCAGCAGCTTAGGACTAGCGGGAAGGAAGACCCAGTACTTC. Full variable domain (remainder filled in from reference TRBV7-2 and TRBJ2-5): GAGVSQSPSNKVTEKGKDVELRCDPISGHTALYWYRQSLGQGLEFLIYFQGNSAPDKSGLPSDRFSAERTGGSVSTLTIQRTQQEDSAVYLCASSLGLAGRKTQYFGPGTRLLVL.